This T cell receptor (beta chain) was recorded in a study of post-analysis software for immune sequencing data. With respect to this clonotype: What it binds is unknown.

Findings of the study overall: TRBV5-6, TRBV5-1 and TRBV20-1 belonged to a set of about five TRBV segments that were more frequent in patients than controls.

The TCR beta cDNA libraries contained unique molecular identifiers. Each sample of about 0.95 to 11 million input T cells yielded roughly 500,000 cDNA molecules, so each molecule approximated one T cell. MiXCR, run by TCRdb on the PCR reads, gives a single entry per CDR3 protein. The sample carries 750,000 to 900,000 distinct CDR3 sequences, about half recorded once. The germline CDR1 and CDR2 sequences are MNHNS and SASEGT. Trimming took off 7 bases at V and 1 base at J, with 10 bases between the two ends. CDR3 length: 13 amino acids. This TCR derives from a girl aged 5 to 17 with multiple sclerosis. Sequencing was done on a sample of blood. This chain connects TRBV6-1 to TRBJ1-1; D ambiguous. CDR3 in amino acids: CASKGIWNTEAFF. The DNA for the CDR3 is TGTGCCAGCAAGGGTATATGGAACACTGAAGCTTTCTTT.